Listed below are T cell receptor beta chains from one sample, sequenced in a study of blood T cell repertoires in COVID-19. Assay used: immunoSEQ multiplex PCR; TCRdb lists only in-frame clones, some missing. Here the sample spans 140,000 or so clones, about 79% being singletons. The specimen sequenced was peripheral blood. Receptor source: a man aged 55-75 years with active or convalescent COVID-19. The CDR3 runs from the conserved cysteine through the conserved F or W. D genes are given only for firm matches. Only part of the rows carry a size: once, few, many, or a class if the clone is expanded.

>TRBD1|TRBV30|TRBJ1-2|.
TGTGCCTGGAGTCCGGACAGGGGACATTATGGCTACACCTTC
CAWSPDRGHYGYTF
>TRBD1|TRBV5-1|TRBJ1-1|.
TGCGCCAGCAGTCCTTTAATTCAGGGGGCAGGGGGCACTGAAGCTTTCTTT
CASSPLIQGAGGTEAFF
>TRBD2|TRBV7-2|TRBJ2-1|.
TGTGCCAGCAGCGATAGACGGGGGGGCGGGTCCTACAATGAGCAGTTCTTC
CASSDRRGGGSYNEQFF
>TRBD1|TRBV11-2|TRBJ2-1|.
TGTGCCAGCAGCTCACCGGGGACAGGGGTTTACAATGAGCAGTTCTTC
CASSSPGTGVYNEQFF
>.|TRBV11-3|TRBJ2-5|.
TGTGCCAGCAGCTTAGCGAGTCGGGTTCTCCGAGAGACCCAGTACTTC
CASSLASRVLRETQYF
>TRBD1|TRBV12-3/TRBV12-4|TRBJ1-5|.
TGTGCCAGCAGGGGACAGGGAGATCAGCCCCAGCATTTT
CASRGQGDQPQHF
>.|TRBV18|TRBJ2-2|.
TGTGCCAGCTCACCATCCCTCGGCGAGGGAGGGGAGCTGTTTTTT
CASSPSLGEGGELFF
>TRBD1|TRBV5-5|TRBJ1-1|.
TGTGCCAGCAGCTCCCCCGACAGGGGGAACACTGAAGCTTTCTTT
CASSSPDRGNTEAFF
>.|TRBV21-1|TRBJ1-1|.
TGTGCCAGCAGCCCTGACAGGGAAGCTGACTACGAGAACACTGAAGCTTTCTTT
CASSPDREADYENTEAFF
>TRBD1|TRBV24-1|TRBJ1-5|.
TGTGCCACCAGTGATGGGGGAAGGGGGCGCAATCAGCCCCAGCATTTT
CATSDGGRGRNQPQHF
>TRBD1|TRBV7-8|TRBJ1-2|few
TGTGCCAGCAGCTTTAGCGAGACAGGGACCTTGTGGGGCTACACCTTC
CASSFSETGTLWGYTF